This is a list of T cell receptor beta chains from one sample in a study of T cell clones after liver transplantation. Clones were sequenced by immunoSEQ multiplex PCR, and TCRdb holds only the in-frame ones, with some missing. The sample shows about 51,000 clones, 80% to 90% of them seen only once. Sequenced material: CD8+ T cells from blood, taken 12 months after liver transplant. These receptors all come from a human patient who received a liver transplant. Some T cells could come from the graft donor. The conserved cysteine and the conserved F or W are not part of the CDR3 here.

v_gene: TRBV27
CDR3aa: ASSLRDNEETQY

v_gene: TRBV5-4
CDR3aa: AGVGTDTQY

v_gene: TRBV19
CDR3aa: ASSMDLETEAF

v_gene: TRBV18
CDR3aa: ASSPRTGVNTEAF

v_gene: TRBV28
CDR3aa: ASSVRNTEAF

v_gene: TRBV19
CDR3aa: ASSIGSGRSGDTQY

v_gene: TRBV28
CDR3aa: ASLDRGYQETQY

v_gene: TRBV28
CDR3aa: ASSFSRGRGYT

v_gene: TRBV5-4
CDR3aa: ASSLRDTGELF

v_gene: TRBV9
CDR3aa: ASSQEDGGYT

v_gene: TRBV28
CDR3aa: ASSLLLAGDSSYEQY

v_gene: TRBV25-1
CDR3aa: ASTPWGRAGEQY

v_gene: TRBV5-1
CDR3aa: ASSLGLGYLYNEQF

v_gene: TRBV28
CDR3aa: ASSFSRGPNTEAF

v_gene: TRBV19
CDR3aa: ASSTPRLAGVVDEQF

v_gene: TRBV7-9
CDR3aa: ASSLAGKWNEQF

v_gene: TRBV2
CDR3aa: ASTGAGNTIY

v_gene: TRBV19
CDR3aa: ASSLGHVHGLAKETQY

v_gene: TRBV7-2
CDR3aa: ASSPLSSPYGYT

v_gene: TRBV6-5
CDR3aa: ASRGTKGEQY

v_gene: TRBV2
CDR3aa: ASSELQETQY

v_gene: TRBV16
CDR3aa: ASSQVGPSNTEAF

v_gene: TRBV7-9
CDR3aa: ASSAGNYEQY